The 13 T cell receptor beta chains in this list originate from one sample, sequenced in a study of blood T cell repertoires in COVID-19. Some clones are missing from TCRdb's copy, which holds only in-frame ones; the method was immunoSEQ multiplex PCR. The sample has around 80,000 clones, around 90% seen once; the top ten hold under 0.8%. The sequencing input was peripheral blood. All receptors come from a woman aged 80 or over with acute or convalescent COVID-19.

This clone was detected only once. The V and J genes are TRBV18 and TRBJ2-1; D gene ambiguous. Germline CDR1 reads KGHSH; CDR2 reads LQKENI. The V end was cut by 0 bases, the J end by 0 bases, with 6 bases between. The CDR3 contains 15 residues. Here the CDR3 reads CASSPPLSSYNEQFF. The CDR3 nucleotides are TGTGCCAGCTCACCACCGCTGAGCTCCTACAATGAGCAGTTCTTC.

The chain recombines TRBV15 with TRBJ2-7, with TRBD1 matching over 9 bases. Germline trimming cut 2 bases from V and 3 bases from J; bases unmatched to any gene: 8. The CDR3 is 16 residues long. The V gene's germline CDR1 is LNHNV and CDR2 YYDKDF (reference sequence). CDR3 loop: CATSRTLGQGFYEQYF. For the CDR3, the DNA is TGTGCCACCAGCAGAACGCTCGGACAGGGGTTCTACGAGCAGTACTTC.

V and J are TRBV3-1 (or the pseudogene TRBV3-2) and TRBJ2-2, with TRBD1 identical over 8 bases. This CDR3 is built from 16 residues. Per germline, CDR1 LGHDT and CDR2 YNNKEL (reference sequence). Trimming took 4 bases from V and 2 from J; bases not matched to a gene: 6. Written as DNA, the CDR3 is TGTGCCAGCAGCCCGGGACAGGCGATCAACACCGGGGAGCTGTTTTTT. It codes for CASSPGQAINTGELFF.

The CDR3 DNA follows: TGTGCCAGCAGCGGCCTCCCGGGACAGGGGGATGAAAAACTGTTTTTT. Translated: CASSGLPGQGDEKLFF. V and J are TRBV7-9 and TRBJ1-4, with 11 bases identical to TRBD1. The CDR3 has 16 residues. The germline V gene encodes CDR1 SEHNR and CDR2 FQNEAQ (reference sequence). Trimming took 5 bases from V and 6 from J; bases not matched to a gene: 8.

This clone came up a few times. V gene TRBV6-5 combines with J gene TRBJ1-5; 9 bases agree with TRBD1. After removal of 7 bases from V and 7 bases from J, the junction contained 8 bases not matched to a gene. CDR1 and CDR2 (germline): MNHEY, SVGAGI. This CDR3 region has 14 residues. CDR3 nucleotides: TGTGCCAGCATTAGGGACAGGGTATACCAGCCCCAGCATTTT. Translated: CASIRDRVYQPQHF.

The CDR3 sequence is CASKTDPWNTEAFF. CDR3 nucleotide sequence: TGTGCCAGCAAAACAGACCCCTGGAACACTGAAGCTTTCTTT. The J gene is TRBJ1-1, the V gene TRBV2; no definite D call. Germline V lookup: CDR1 SNHLY, CDR2 FYNNEI. This CDR3 comprises 14 residues. V was shortened by 7 bases and J by 1 base, with 13 bases between the two germline ends. The full variable domain, its missing parts supplied by reference TRBV2 and TRBJ1-1, is EPEVTQTPSHQVTQMGQEVILRCVPISNHLYFYWYRQILGQKVEFLVSFYNNEISEKSEIFDDQFSVERPDGSNFTLKIRSTKLEDSAMYFCASKTDPWNTEAFFGQGTRLTVV.

The chain carries TRBV5-6 and TRBJ1-6, with 8 bases lining up with TRBD1. The CDR3 is made up of 14 amino acids. The germline V gene has CDR1 SGHDT and CDR2 YYEEEE. J gave up 9 bases and V 0 bases, and 2 bases lay outside the gene matches. CDR3 nucleotides: TGTGCCAGCAGCTTGGGGACAGGGACTTCACCCCTCCACTTT. It codes for CASSLGTGTSPLHF.

This chain links TRBV10-1 with TRBJ2-5; 10 bases line up with TRBD2. J was trimmed by 1 base and V by 5 bases; bases with no gene match: 7. This CDR3 comprises 16 residues. The germline V gene encodes CDR1 WNHNN and CDR2 SYGVQD (reference sequence). The CDR3 reads CASSSGTSVPQETQYF. The CDR3 nucleotides are TGCGCCAGCAGTTCCGGGACTAGCGTACCCCAAGAGACCCAGTACTTC.

Written as DNA, the CDR3 is TGCGCCAGCAGCTTGGTGGGACTAGCGGGAGCCGGCACAGATACGCAGTATTTT. Amino acids: CASSLVGLAGAGTDTQYF. The gene calls are TRBV5-1 and TRBJ2-3; 14 bases agree with TRBD2. CDR3 length: 18 residues. Germline loops: CDR1 SGHRS, CDR2 YFSETQ. V was clipped by 0 bases and J by 1 base; unmatched bases: 4.

V gene TRBV5-1 combines with J gene TRBJ2-6; 12 bases are shared with TRBD1. The junction had 5 bases not matched to a gene; V was cut back by 4 bases and J by 0 bases. Germline V gene sequence: CDR1 SGHRS, CDR2 YFSETQ. The CDR3 has 18 amino acids. CDR3 coding DNA: TGCGCCAGCAGCCTCGGGACAGGGGGCCTCTCTGGGGCCAACGTCCTGACTTTC. Translated, it gives CASSLGTGGLSGANVLTF.

V and J are TRBV19 and TRBJ2-7; no clear D. The CDR3 is 11 residues long. Germline V gene sequence: CDR1 LNHDA, CDR2 SQIVND (reference sequence). The V end was cut by 7 bases, the J end by 3 bases, with 7 bases between. The chain's CDR3 is CASTSNYEQYF. In DNA, the CDR3 is TGTGCCAGTACGAGCAACTACGAGCAGTACTTC.

This clone was detected only once. The chain has TRBV3-1 (or the pseudogene TRBV3-2) and TRBJ2-5; D is unclear. This CDR3 has 11 residues. V lost 2 bases and J lost 7, with 5 bases in between. Germline V gene data show CDR1 as LGHDT and CDR2 as YNNKEL (reference sequence). CDR3 sequence reads: CASSQSGTQYF. The CDR3 DNA is TGTGCCAGCAGCCAATCGGGGACCCAGTACTTC.

This sequence joins TRBV10-1 and TRBJ2-1; maybe TRBD2 (6 bases). Germline V gene data show CDR1 as WNHNN and CDR2 as SYGVQD (reference sequence). With 7 bases removed from V and 5 bases from J, the gap between germline ends came to 27 bases. The CDR3 consists of 18 residues. This chain's CDR3 is CASTQEGWAGSTDNEQFF. The CDR3 region has the DNA TGCGCCAGCACTCAGGAGGGTTGGGCTGGGAGCACGGACAATGAGCAGTTCTTC.